These T cell receptor beta chains were read from a single sample in a study of blood T cell repertoires in COVID-19. The repertoire was sequenced with immunoSEQ multiplex PCR; TCRdb's copy has only in-frame clones and lacks some. Of about 8,700 clones in the sample, 80% to 90% were seen once. Sequenced sample: peripheral blood. These receptors all come from a human donor with active COVID-19. The donor label of this sample is uncertain. The CDR3 runs from the conserved cysteine through the conserved F or W. A D gene is named only where the DNA matches it firmly. Clone sizes are given selectively: once, few, many, or a class where the clone is expanded.

CDR3 protein	CDR3 DNA	V gene	J gene	D gene	clone size
CASGQGSGGNTIYF	TGTGCCAGCGGACAGGGGAGCGGTGGAAACACCATATATTTT	TRBV9	TRBJ1-3	TRBD1	-
CASSQTSGGLGTGELFF	TGTGCCAGCAGCCAGACTAGCGGGGGCCTGGGAACCGGGGAGCTGTTTTTT	TRBV14	TRBJ2-2	TRBD2	few
CSVEDRYRAWGGYTF	TGCAGCGTTGAAGATCGGTACAGGGCCTGGGGAGGCTACACCTTC	TRBV29-1	TRBJ1-2	-	-
CAISGGLGAGADYGQYF	TGTGCCATCAGTGGGGGCCTCGGAGCGGGGGCAGACTATGGGCAGTACTTC	TRBV10-3	TRBJ2-7	TRBD2	-
CASSLLWGDVNSYEQYF	TGTGCCAGCAGTTTATTGTGGGGGGATGTCAACTCCTACGAGCAGTACTTC	TRBV28	TRBJ2-7	-	-
CAWAASGTTQYF	TGTGCCTGGGCTGCTAGCGGGACTACGCAGTATTTT	TRBV30	TRBJ2-3	TRBD2	-
CASSQFWLASNQPQHF	TGCGCCAGCAGCCAATTTTGGCTCGCTAGCAATCAGCCCCAGCATTTT	TRBV4-3	TRBJ1-5	-	-
CASSPTVSNTGELFF	TGTGCCAGCAGCCCGACAGTCTCGAACACCGGGGAGCTGTTTTTT	TRBV9	TRBJ2-2	-	-
CASSLGGDEQYF	TGTGCCAGCAGTTTAGGAGGGGACGAGCAGTACTTC	TRBV27	TRBJ2-7	-	once
CASSILASGTGELFF	TGTGCCAGTAGTATACTAGCGTCCGGGACCGGGGAGCTGTTTTTT	TRBV19	TRBJ2-2	-	-
CASSFKGPNEKLFF	TGTGCCAGCAGCTTTAAGGGGCCAAATGAAAAACTGTTTTTT	TRBV7-9	TRBJ1-4	-	-
CASSSRTGYNEQFF	TGTGCCAGTAGTTCGCGGACAGGGTACAATGAGCAGTTCTTC	TRBV19	TRBJ2-1	TRBD1	once
CASSLEPGLAGELFF	TGTGCCAGCAGCTTAGAACCGGGACTAGCGGGGGAGCTGTTTTTT	TRBV11-2	TRBJ2-2	TRBD2	-
CASSPTPGQGKYEQYF	TGTGCCAGCAGTCCTACACCGGGACAAGGGAAATACGAGCAGTACTTC	TRBV2	TRBJ2-7	-	-
CASSFALAAYNEQFF	TGCGCCAGCAGCTTCGCGCTAGCGGCCTACAATGAGCAGTTCTTC	TRBV5-1	TRBJ2-1	TRBD2	-
CASSLTRSYEQYF	TGTGCCAGCAGCCTTACGCGCTCCTACGAGCAGTACTTC	TRBV14	TRBJ2-7	-	-
CASSPTSGSTDTQYF	TGTGCCAGCAGTCCTACTAGCGGGAGCACAGATACGCAGTATTTT	TRBV6-4	TRBJ2-3	TRBD2	-
CASSSLDRPYEQYF	TGTGCCAGCAGTTCCTTAGACAGGCCCTACGAGCAGTACTTC	TRBV28	TRBJ2-7	-	-
CASRRGFNQPQHF	TGTGCCAGCAGGCGGGGATTTAATCAGCCCCAGCATTTT	TRBV2	TRBJ1-5	-	once
CASTPQGFNYGYTF	TGTGCCAGCACCCCACAGGGTTTTAACTATGGCTACACCTTC	TRBV25-1	TRBJ1-2	-	-
CASSLSMRAKNIQYF	TGTGCCAGCAGTTTAAGTATGCGAGCCAAAAACATTCAGTACTTC	TRBV28	TRBJ2-4	-	-
CATSRDSGSYNEQFF	TGTGCCACCAGCAGAGATAGCGGCTCCTACAATGAGCAGTTCTTC	TRBV15	TRBJ2-1	-	-